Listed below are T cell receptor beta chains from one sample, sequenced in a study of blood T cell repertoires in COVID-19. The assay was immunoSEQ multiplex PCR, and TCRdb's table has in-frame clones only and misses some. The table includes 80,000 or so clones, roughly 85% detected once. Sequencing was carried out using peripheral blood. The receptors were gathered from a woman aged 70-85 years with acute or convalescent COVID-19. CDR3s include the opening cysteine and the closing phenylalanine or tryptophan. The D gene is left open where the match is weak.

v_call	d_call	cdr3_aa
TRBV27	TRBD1	CASSWDRYNEQFF
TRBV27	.	CASSLSRGSGYTF
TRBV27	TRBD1	CASSTAGTGTFF
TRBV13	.	CASSLSPWSRGGRRNEQFF
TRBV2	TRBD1	CASRTGGPYSNQPQHF
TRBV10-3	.	CATSNNTDTQYF
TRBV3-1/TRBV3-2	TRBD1	CASSRKGQGNGYTF
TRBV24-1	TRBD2	CATSDSLAGGLETQYF
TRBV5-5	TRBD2	CASSQTSGYNEQFF
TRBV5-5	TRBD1	CASSPGTGSSGELFF
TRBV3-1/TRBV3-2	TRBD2	CASSQDSGRAFNNEQFF
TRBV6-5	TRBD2	CASNLLGGALREQFF
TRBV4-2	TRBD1	CASSPDRGSYEQYF
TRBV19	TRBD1	CASSPGTGNLEAFF
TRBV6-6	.	CASSRQVNTEAFF
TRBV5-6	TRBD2	CASSLGLAGSREQFF
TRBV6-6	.	CASSLAGGTHGYTF
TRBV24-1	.	CATSDTFDRSSYNEQFF
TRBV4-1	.	CASSQDGAYEQYF
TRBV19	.	CASRRVRTGELFF
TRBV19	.	CASSIDLRFAALMNTEAFF
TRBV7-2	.	CASSLGVARPQHF
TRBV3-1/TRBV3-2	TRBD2	CASSLPTSGNTGELFF
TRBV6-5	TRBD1	CASSYSYRGLNGYTF
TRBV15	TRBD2	CATSRDSGRELTYEQYF